This is a list of T cell receptor beta chains from one sample in a study of blood T cell repertoires in COVID-19. The method was immunoSEQ multiplex PCR; TCRdb's version includes in-frame clones alone and lacks a portion of them. The repertoire has tens of thousands of clones, 89% of them found once; the top ten carry about 3.4%. Input material: peripheral blood. These receptor sequences come from a human donor in a cohort sampled during active COVID-19. Each CDR3 is given with its conserved first and last residue. Each record gives: CDR3 protein, CDR3 DNA, V gene, J gene, D gene, clone size. A D gene is named only where the DNA matches it firmly. Where a row states a size, it is once, few, many or the class of an expanded clone; other rows omit it.

CDR3: CASSPTGVGKNIQYF
DNA: TGTGCCAGCAGCCCTACAGGGGTGGGCAAAAACATTCAGTACTTC
V: TRBV5-5
J: TRBJ2-4
D: TRBD1
size: NA

CDR3: CASSEERWETQYF
DNA: TGTGCCAGCAGTGAAGAGAGGTGGGAGACCCAGTACTTC
V: TRBV2
J: TRBJ2-5
D: NA
size: NA

CDR3: CASSQAIGAQGPQHF
DNA: TGCGCCAGCAGCCAAGCAATAGGGGCCCAAGGGCCCCAGCATTTT
V: TRBV4-3
J: TRBJ1-5
D: NA
size: NA

CDR3: CATSDPDRAWGSNQPQHF
DNA: TGTGCCACCAGTGACCCAGACAGGGCCTGGGGAAGCAATCAGCCCCAGCATTTT
V: TRBV24-1
J: TRBJ1-5
D: TRBD1
size: NA

CDR3: CASSPGTGASGANVLTF
DNA: TGTGCCAGTAGTCCCGGGACAGGGGCTTCTGGGGCCAACGTCCTGACTTTC
V: TRBV19
J: TRBJ2-6
D: TRBD1
size: few

CDR3: CASKLTVANTEAFF
DNA: TGTGCCAGCAAATTGACAGTAGCGAACACTGAAGCTTTCTTT
V: TRBV28
J: TRBJ1-1
D: NA
size: NA

CDR3: CASSRGQGGDGELFF
DNA: TGTGCCAGTAGCAGGGGACAGGGGGGAGACGGGGAGCTGTTTTTT
V: TRBV19
J: TRBJ2-2
D: TRBD1
size: NA

CDR3: CASSWVPGQGAQTEAFF
DNA: TGTGCCAGCAGTTGGGTCCCGGGACAGGGGGCGCAAACTGAAGCTTTCTTT
V: TRBV7-2
J: TRBJ1-1
D: TRBD1
size: NA

CDR3: CASSEGTANVLTF
DNA: TGTGCCAGCAGTGAGGGGACAGCCAACGTCCTGACTTTC
V: TRBV6-1
J: TRBJ2-6
D: NA
size: NA

CDR3: CASSQDRQGAPTDTQYF
DNA: TGTGCCAGCAGCCAAGATCGACAGGGGGCCCCCACAGATACGCAGTATTTT
V: TRBV4-2
J: TRBJ2-3
D: TRBD1
size: NA

CDR3: CASSVSGGGTDTQYF
DNA: TGTGCCAGCAGCGTCTCAGGGGGTGGGACAGATACGCAGTATTTT
V: TRBV9
J: TRBJ2-3
D: TRBD1
size: NA

CDR3: CASSLEGGADQPQHF
DNA: TGTGCCAGCAGCTTGGAAGGGGGCGCCGATCAGCCCCAGCATTTT
V: TRBV5-6
J: TRBJ1-5
D: TRBD1
size: NA

CDR3: CASSLGMNTEAFF
DNA: TGTGCCAGCAGTCTCGGGATGAACACTGAAGCTTTCTTT
V: TRBV12-3/TRBV12-4
J: TRBJ1-1
D: NA
size: NA

CDR3: CASSSGTGGRETQYF
DNA: TGTGCCAGCAGTTCCGGGACAGGGGGCAGGGAGACCCAGTACTTC
V: TRBV27
J: TRBJ2-5
D: TRBD1
size: NA

CDR3: CASSEEQGEKLFF
DNA: TGTGCCAGCAGTGAAGAACAGGGGGAAAAACTGTTTTTT
V: TRBV6-1
J: TRBJ1-4
D: TRBD1
size: NA

CDR3: CASRGQLLSGNTIYF
DNA: TGTGCCTCAAGGGGACAGCTTCTCTCTGGAAACACCATATATTTT
V: TRBV3-1/TRBV3-2
J: TRBJ1-3
D: TRBD1
size: once

CDR3: CASSPGTGSYEQYF
DNA: TGTGCCAGCAGCCCAGGGACAGGCTCCTACGAGCAGTACTTC
V: TRBV7-9
J: TRBJ2-7
D: TRBD1
size: few

CDR3: CATSRPGLPDTQYF
DNA: TGTGCCACCAGCAGACCGGGACTGCCGGATACGCAGTATTTT
V: TRBV15
J: TRBJ2-3
D: NA
size: once

CDR3: CASSEGSGNYGYTF
DNA: TGTGCCAGCAGTGAAGGATCCGGGAACTATGGCTACACCTTC
V: TRBV6-1
J: TRBJ1-2
D: NA
size: once

CDR3: CASSPDSINYGYTF
DNA: TGTGCCAGCTCACCAGACAGTATTAACTATGGCTACACCTTC
V: TRBV18
J: TRBJ1-2
D: NA
size: NA

CDR3: CASSIASGGLTGELFF
DNA: TGTGCCAGTAGTATCGCTAGCGGGGGGCTCACCGGGGAGCTGTTTTTT
V: TRBV19
J: TRBJ2-2
D: TRBD2
size: NA

CDR3: CASREDSTRNQPQHF
DNA: TGTGCCAGCAGAGAGGACTCGACAAGGAATCAGCCCCAGCATTTT
V: TRBV2
J: TRBJ1-5
D: NA
size: NA

CDR3: CASSQDFGGRETQYF
DNA: TGCGCCAGCAGCCAAGATTTCGGGGGGCGGGAGACCCAGTACTTC
V: TRBV4-1
J: TRBJ2-5
D: NA
size: NA

CDR3: CASKTGGQETQYF
DNA: TGTGCCAGCAAGACAGGGGGCCAAGAGACCCAGTACTTC
V: TRBV6-6
J: TRBJ2-5
D: TRBD1
size: NA

CDR3: CASSPGAGNQPQHF
DNA: TGTGCCAGCTCACCAGGGGCAGGCAATCAGCCCCAGCATTTT
V: TRBV18
J: TRBJ1-5
D: NA
size: NA

CDR3: CASSLGQGAVNTEAFF
DNA: TGCGCCAGCAGCTTGGGACAGGGGGCAGTGAACACTGAAGCTTTCTTT
V: TRBV5-1
J: TRBJ1-1
D: TRBD1
size: NA

CDR3: CASSGGGGDLSSYNEQFF
DNA: TGTGCCAGCAGTGGGGGCGGGGGGGACCTTAGCTCCTACAATGAGCAGTTCTTC
V: TRBV6-4
J: TRBJ2-1
D: TRBD2
size: NA

CDR3: CASSPGTRGETQYF
DNA: TGTGCCAGCAGCCCCGGGACTAGAGGAGAGACCCAGTACTTC
V: TRBV7-2
J: TRBJ2-5
D: TRBD2
size: NA

CDR3: CASSYDRGNTEAFF
DNA: TGCGCCAGCAGCTACGACAGGGGAAACACTGAAGCTTTCTTT
V: TRBV5-1
J: TRBJ1-1
D: TRBD1
size: NA

CDR3: CASSHGQTYGYTF
DNA: TGTGCCAGCAGCCATGGACAGACCTATGGCTACACCTTC
V: TRBV7-2
J: TRBJ1-2
D: NA
size: NA

CDR3: CASRGAGVGGYTF
DNA: TGTGCCAGCAGGGGAGCAGGGGTAGGTGGCTACACCTTC
V: TRBV28
J: TRBJ1-2
D: NA
size: NA

CDR3: CSLLAGYEQYF
DNA: TGCAGCCTACTAGCAGGCTACGAGCAGTACTTC
V: TRBV20-1
J: TRBJ2-7
D: NA
size: NA

CDR3: CASSTGGRRGYTF
DNA: TGTGCCAGCAGTACAGGGGGCAGGCGGGGCTACACCTTC
V: TRBV6-5
J: TRBJ1-2
D: TRBD1
size: NA

CDR3: CASSQDRGYGYTF
DNA: TGTGCCAGCAGCCAGGACAGGGGCTATGGCTACACCTTC
V: TRBV11-2
J: TRBJ1-2
D: TRBD1
size: NA

CDR3: CASKGGDRGNSPLHF
DNA: TGTGCCAGCAAGGGAGGGGACAGGGGGAATTCACCCCTCCACTTT
V: TRBV2
J: TRBJ1-6
D: TRBD1
size: few

CDR3: CASSSRSGGGTDTQYF
DNA: TGTGCCAGCAGCTCGAGAAGCGGGGGAGGCACAGATACGCAGTATTTT
V: TRBV7-2
J: TRBJ2-3
D: TRBD2
size: NA

CDR3: CASSRETGVYNEQFF
DNA: TGCGCCAGCAGCCGAGAGACAGGGGTTTACAATGAGCAGTTCTTC
V: TRBV4-1
J: TRBJ2-1
D: TRBD1
size: once

CDR3: CASSRDRGKNEQYF
DNA: TGTGCCAGCAGCCGCGACAGGGGTAAGAACGAGCAGTACTTC
V: TRBV4-2
J: TRBJ2-7
D: TRBD1
size: NA

CDR3: CASSSRTNADTQYF
DNA: TGTGCCAGCAGCTCTCGGACTAATGCAGATACGCAGTATTTT
V: TRBV3-1/TRBV3-2
J: TRBJ2-3
D: NA
size: NA

CDR3: CASSYSDRSEAFF
DNA: TGTGCCAGCAGTTACTCCGACAGGAGTGAAGCTTTCTTT
V: TRBV6-5
J: TRBJ1-1
D: NA
size: NA

CDR3: CASSFGTSGGAQETQYF
DNA: TGTGCCAGCAGCTTTGGGACTAGCGGGGGGGCCCAAGAGACCCAGTACTTC
V: TRBV7-9
J: TRBJ2-5
D: TRBD2
size: few

CDR3: CASSPRANEQFF
DNA: TGTGCCAGCTCACCCAGGGCCAATGAGCAGTTCTTC
V: TRBV18
J: TRBJ2-1
D: NA
size: NA

CDR3: CAWSYGTTYEQYF
DNA: TGTGCCTGGAGTTACGGGACTACCTACGAGCAGTACTTC
V: TRBV30
J: TRBJ2-7
D: TRBD2
size: NA

CDR3: CASSKVTGSVGAFF
DNA: TGTGCCAGCAGCAAAGTAACAGGGTCGGTTGGAGCTTTCTTT
V: TRBV21-1
J: TRBJ1-1
D: NA
size: once

CDR3: CASSPETSPLYEQYF
DNA: TGTGCCAGCAGCCCTGAGACTAGCCCCCTCTACGAGCAGTACTTC
V: TRBV5-4
J: TRBJ2-7
D: TRBD2
size: NA

CDR3: CASSYGPGETQYF
DNA: TGTGCCAGCAGTTACGGTCCCGGGGAGACCCAGTACTTC
V: TRBV6-2/TRBV6-3
J: TRBJ2-5
D: NA
size: NA

CDR3: CASSSTGVQGAFGYTF
DNA: TGTGCCAGCTCTTCCACCGGGGTACAGGGGGCTTTTGGCTACACCTTC
V: TRBV21-1
J: TRBJ1-2
D: NA
size: NA

CDR3: CATSRDWSRVQETQYF
DNA: TGTGCCACCAGCAGAGATTGGTCCAGGGTCCAAGAGACCCAGTACTTC
V: TRBV15
J: TRBJ2-5
D: NA
size: NA

CDR3: CASSAGTYEQYF
DNA: TGTGCCAGCTCCGCGGGAACCTACGAGCAGTACTTC
V: TRBV18
J: TRBJ2-7
D: NA
size: NA

CDR3: CASSLSGQGNQPQHF
DNA: TGTGCCAGCAGCTTGTCAGGACAGGGCAATCAGCCCCAGCATTTT
V: TRBV7-9
J: TRBJ1-5
D: TRBD1
size: NA